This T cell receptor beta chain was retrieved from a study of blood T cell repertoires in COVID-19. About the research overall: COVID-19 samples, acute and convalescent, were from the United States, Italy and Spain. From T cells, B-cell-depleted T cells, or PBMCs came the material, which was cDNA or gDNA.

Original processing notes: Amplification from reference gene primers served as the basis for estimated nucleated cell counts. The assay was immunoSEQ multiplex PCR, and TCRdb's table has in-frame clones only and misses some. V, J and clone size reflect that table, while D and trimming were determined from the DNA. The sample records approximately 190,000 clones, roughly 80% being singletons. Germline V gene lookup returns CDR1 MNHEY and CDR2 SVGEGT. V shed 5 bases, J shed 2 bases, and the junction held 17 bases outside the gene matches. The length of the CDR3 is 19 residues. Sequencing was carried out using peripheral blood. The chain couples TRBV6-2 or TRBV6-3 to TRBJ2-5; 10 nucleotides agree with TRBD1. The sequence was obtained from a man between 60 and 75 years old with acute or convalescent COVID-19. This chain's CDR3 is CASSHRTGGPLSLQETQYF. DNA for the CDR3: TGTGCCAGCAGTCACAGGACAGGGGGGCCCCTATCTTTACAAGAGACCCAGTACTTC.